The following is a TCR beta chain sequence with its context. What it recognizes is unknown. TCRdb ran MiXCR on the reads and lists one entry per CDR3 protein. The sample consists of 650,000 to 850,000 distinct CDR3 sequences, 29% of them appearing once. These data are taken from a study of T cell repertoires in cytomegalovirus infection. This sequence was found in a human donor in good health (CMV status not recorded). Some clones in this sample may be carry-over from other donors' samples. This specimen was cultured CD8+ T cells from PBMCs, taken from culture after CMV antigen stimulation.

The CDR3 spells CASTLTGGEPNTEAFF. CDR3 DNA sequence: TGTGCCAGCACCTTGACAGGGGGCGAACCGAACACTGAAGCTTTCTTT. The rearrangement joins TRBV6-1 to TRBJ1-1, with 10 bases lining up with TRBD1. Losses at the gene ends were 7 bases for V and 1 base for J; bases not matched to a gene: 9. Germline CDR1 and CDR2: MNHNS and SASEGT. The CDR3 has 16 amino acids.